These 9 T cell receptor beta chains were sequenced from one sample in a study of blood T cell repertoires in COVID-19. The protocol was immunoSEQ multiplex PCR, while the TCRdb copy is restricted to in-frame clones and leaves out a portion. This table has 200,000 to 300,000 clones, about 86% appearing once. Specimen: peripheral blood. The receptors originated from a man younger than 45 with active or convalescent COVID-19.

This clone was detected once. This rearrangement joins TRBV9 to TRBJ1-1; TRBD1 matches 7 bases. Trimming at V came to 3 bases and at J to 1 base, leaving 9 bases not matched to a gene. Germline-derived CDR1 and CDR2 are SGDLS and YYNGEE. This CDR3 region has 16 residues. CDR3 amino acids: CASSERGGQPNTEAFF. The CDR3, as DNA: TGTGCCAGCAGCGAGAGAGGGGGACAGCCGAACACTGAAGCTTTCTTT.

This clone was observed once. V and J are TRBV30 and TRBJ1-1, with unresolved D. V lost 0 bases, J lost 3 bases, and 11 bases lay in between. Germline values: CDR1 GTSNPN, CDR2 SVGIG (reference sequence). This CDR3 is 14 amino acids long. The CDR3 spells CAWSVGPGYTEAFF. The CDR3 bases are TGTGCCTGGAGTGTCGGTCCGGGGTACACTGAAGCTTTCTTT. Combining the CDR3 with reference TRBV30 and TRBJ1-1 gives the whole variable domain SQTIHQWPATLVQPVGSPLSLECTVEGTSNPNLYWYRQAAGRGLQLLFYSVGIGQISSEVPQNLSASRPQDRQFILSSKKLLLSDSGFYLCAWSVGPGYTEAFFGQGTRLTVV.

This sequence joins TRBV18 and TRBJ1-5, with D perhaps TRBD1 (5 bases). The CDR3 is 15 residues long. The V gene lost 3 bases and the J gene lost 4 bases, with 13 bases spanning the gap. Germline V CDR1 and CDR2: KGHSH, LQKENI. The CDR3 reads CASSPEIGANQPQHF. CDR3 nucleotide sequence: TGTGCCAGCTCACCTGAAATAGGGGCGAATCAGCCCCAGCATTTT.

This chain links TRBV5-1 with TRBJ2-5, with TRBD2 matching 9 bases. The germline CDR1 and CDR2 sequences are SGHRS and YFSETQ. This CDR3 spans 17 amino acids. J lost 2 bases, V lost 0 bases, and 8 bases had no gene match. In DNA, the CDR3 is TGCGCCAGCAGCTTGGCGTCGGGCGGGGGGGAACAAGAGACCCAGTACTTC. Protein product: CASSLASGGGEQETQYF.

This chain links TRBV7-9 with TRBJ1-5; no reliable D call. The CDR3 spans 13 residues. CDR1 and CDR2 from the germline V gene are SEHNR and FQNEAQ (reference sequence). V was trimmed by 4 bases and J by 6 bases, leaving 10 bases between them. The CDR3 DNA is TGTGCCAGCAGCTCAGACTCCGGTCAGCCCCAGCATTTT. Translation: CASSSDSGQPQHF. The whole variable domain, filled in from reference TRBV7-9 and TRBJ1-5, reads DTGVSQNPRHKITKRGQNVTFRCDPISEHNRLYWYRQTLGQGPEFLTYFQNEAQLEKSRLLSDRFSAERPKGSFSTLEIQRTEQGDSAMYLCASSSDSGQPQHFGDGTRLSIL.

This chain connects TRBV3-1 (or the pseudogene TRBV3-2) to TRBJ2-3, with TRBD2 matching 13 bases. This CDR3 has 16 amino acids. Germline V CDR1 and CDR2: LGHDT, YNNKEL (reference sequence). With V trimmed by 5 bases and J by 12 bases, 14 bases remained unmatched. Here the CDR3 reads CASSSRTSGGDLTQYF. CDR3 sequence (DNA): TGTGCCAGCAGCTCTCGTACTAGCGGGGGGGACCTAACCCAGTATTTT.

V gene TRBV11-2 combines with J gene TRBJ1-2; 7 nucleotides align to TRBD1. The germline gives CDR1 SGHAT, CDR2 FQNNGV. The CDR3 consists of 15 residues. J lost 8 bases, V lost 5 bases, and 14 bases had no gene match. The CDR3 nucleotides are TGTGCCAGCAGCCCTCGACAGGGTGAGTTCGGCGGCTACACCTTC. Amino acids: CASSPRQGEFGGYTF.

This chain uses TRBV12-3 or TRBV12-4 with TRBJ2-1, with a weak D call TRBD1 (5 bases). Trimming took off 8 bases at V and 4 bases at J, with 9 bases between the two ends. CDR3 length: 12 amino acids. The CDR3 spells CASRDSYNEQFF. The DNA of the CDR3 is TGTGCCAGCCGCGACAGTTACAATGAGCAGTTCTTC.

The V call is TRBV6-5, the J call TRBJ2-1; D possibly corresponds to TRBD1 (5 bases). Between the trimmed V and J ends, which lost 0 bases and 6 bases, there was a span of 9 bases. The V gene's germline CDR1 is MNHEY and CDR2 SVGAGI. This CDR3 contains 14 residues. The CDR3 coding sequence is TGTGCCAGCAGTTACTCTGGCAGGGCCAATGAGCAGTTCTTC. It specifies CASSYSGRANEQFF.